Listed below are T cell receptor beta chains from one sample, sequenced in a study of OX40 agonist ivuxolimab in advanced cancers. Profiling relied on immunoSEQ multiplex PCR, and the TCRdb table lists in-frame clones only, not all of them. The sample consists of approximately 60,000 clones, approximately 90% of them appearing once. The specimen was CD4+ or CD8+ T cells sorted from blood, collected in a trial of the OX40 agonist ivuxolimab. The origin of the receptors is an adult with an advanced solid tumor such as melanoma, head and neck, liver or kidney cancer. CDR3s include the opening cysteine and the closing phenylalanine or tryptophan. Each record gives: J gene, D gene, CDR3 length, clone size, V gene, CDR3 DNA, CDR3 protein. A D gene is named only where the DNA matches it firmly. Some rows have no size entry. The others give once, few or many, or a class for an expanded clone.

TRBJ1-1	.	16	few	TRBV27	TGTGCCAGCAGTTTATACCCCAAGGGTGCTAACACTGAAGCTTTCTTT	CASSLYPKGANTEAFF
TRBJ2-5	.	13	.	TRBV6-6	TGTGCCAGCAGTTCGATAGCGTCCCCGGCCCAGTACTTC	CASSSIASPAQYF
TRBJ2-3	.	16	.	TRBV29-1	TGCAGCGTTGAAGATCTGGACGGGAAGAGCACAGATACGCAGTATTTT	CSVEDLDGKSTDTQYF
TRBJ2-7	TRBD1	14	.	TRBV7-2	TGTGCCAGCAGACCCGGGACAGTGTCCTACGAGCAGTACTTC	CASRPGTVSYEQYF
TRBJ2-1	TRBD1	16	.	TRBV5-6	TGTGCCAGCAGCTCCGTCGGTGAGGGGGCGTACAATGAGCAGTTCTTC	CASSSVGEGAYNEQFF
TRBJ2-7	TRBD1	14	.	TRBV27	TGTGCCAGCAGACTACGAGGGACAGGGCACGAGCAGTACTTC	CASRLRGTGHEQYF
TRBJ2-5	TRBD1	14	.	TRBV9	TGTGCCAGCAGTCCACCGACAGGGAAAGAGACCCAGTACTTC	CASSPPTGKETQYF
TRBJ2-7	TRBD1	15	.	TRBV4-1	TGCGCCAGCAGCCAAGAGTCGAGACAGGGGGCCGAGCAGTACTTC	CASSQESRQGAEQYF
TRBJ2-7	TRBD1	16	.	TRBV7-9	TGTGCCAGCAGCTTAACCTCCGGGACAGGGCCACTCGAGCAGTACTTC	CASSLTSGTGPLEQYF
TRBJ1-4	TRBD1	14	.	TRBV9	TGTGCCAGCAGCCCGACAGGGCGGGATGAAAAACTGTTTTTT	CASSPTGRDEKLFF
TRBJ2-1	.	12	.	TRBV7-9	TGTGCCAGCAGCCCGGGACTTGAGTTGGAGTTCTTC	CASSPGLELEFF
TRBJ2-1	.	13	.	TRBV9	TGTGCCAGCTCCCCGCGAGTAGGGAATGAGCAGTTCTTC	CASSPRVGNEQFF
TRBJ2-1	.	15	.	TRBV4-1	TGCGCCAGCAGCCAGGCCCCCTCGGGGTACAATGAGCAGTTCTTC	CASSQAPSGYNEQFF
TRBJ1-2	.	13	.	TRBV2	TGTGCCAGCAGTGATTATTCACGCTATGGCTACACCTTC	CASSDYSRYGYTF
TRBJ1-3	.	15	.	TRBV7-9	TGTGCCAGCAGCTTAGTAGCAGGGTCCGGAAACACCATATATTTT	CASSLVAGSGNTIYF
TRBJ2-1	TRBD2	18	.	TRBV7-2	TGTGCCAGCAGCTTTATGTTCCTGGGGGAGGGGTCCTACAATGAGCAGTTCTTC	CASSFMFLGEGSYNEQFF
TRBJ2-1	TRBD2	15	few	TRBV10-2	TGCGCCAGCAAAGTTGGGACTAGCTCCTACAATGAGCAGTTCTTC	CASKVGTSSYNEQFF
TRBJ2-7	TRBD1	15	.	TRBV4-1	TGCGCCAGCAGCCAAGAAGGGACAGTCTCCTACGAGCAGTACTTC	CASSQEGTVSYEQYF
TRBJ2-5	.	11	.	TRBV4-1	TGCGCCAGCAGCCAGCAAGAGACCCAGTACTTC	CASSQQETQYF
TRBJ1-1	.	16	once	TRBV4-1	TGCGCCAGCAGCCACAAAATAGGGCGGGTGGACACTGAAGCTTTCTTT	CASSHKIGRVDTEAFF
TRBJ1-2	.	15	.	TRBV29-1	TGCAGCGTTGAAGAAGTAGACGGATCTAACTATGGCTACACCTTC	CSVEEVDGSNYGYTF
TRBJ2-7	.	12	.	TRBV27	TGTGCCAGCAGTCCCCTCTCCTACGAGCAGTACTTC	CASSPLSYEQYF
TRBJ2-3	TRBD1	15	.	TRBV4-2	TGTGCCAGCAGCCAAGAGCAGGGGGCGGCAGATACGCAGTATTTT	CASSQEQGAADTQYF
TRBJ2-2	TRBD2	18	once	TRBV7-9	TGTGCCAGCAGCTTATGGTCCGGGACTAGCGGGAGCACCGGGGAGCTGTTTTTT	CASSLWSGTSGSTGELFF
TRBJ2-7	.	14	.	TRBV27	TGTGCCAGCAGGTCCGGGACGTTGGCCTACGAGCAGTACTTC	CASRSGTLAYEQYF
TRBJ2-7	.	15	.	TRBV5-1	TGCGCCAGCAGCTTTGACTTAGGAAGCTCCTACGAGCAGTACTTC	CASSFDLGSSYEQYF
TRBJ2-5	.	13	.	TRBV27	TGTGCCAGCAGTTTAGGAGGAGGAGAGACCCAGTACTTC	CASSLGGGETQYF
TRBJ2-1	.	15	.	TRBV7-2	TGTGCCAGCAGCTTAGGCAGTTACTCCTACAATGAGCAGTTCTTC	CASSLGSYSYNEQFF
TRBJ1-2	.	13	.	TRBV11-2	TGTGCCAGCAGCCCCCCAAGCCGGGGGGACTACACCTTC	CASSPPSRGDYTF
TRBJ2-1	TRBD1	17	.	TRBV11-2	TGTGCCAGCAGCGACCTAGGGGGCGCCGGCTCCTACAATGAGCAGTTCTTC	CASSDLGGAGSYNEQFF
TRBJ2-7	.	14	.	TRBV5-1	TGCGCCAGCAGCCCGGGACTGAGTACCTACGAGCAGTACTTC	CASSPGLSTYEQYF
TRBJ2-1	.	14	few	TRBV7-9	TGTGCCTGCCACGGAAGGGGGAGTTTCAATGAGCAGTTCTTC	CACHGRGSFNEQFF
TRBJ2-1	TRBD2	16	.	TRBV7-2	TGTGCCAGCAGCTTAGTGGGCCTAGCGGGAGGAAATGAGCAGTTCTTC	CASSLVGLAGGNEQFF
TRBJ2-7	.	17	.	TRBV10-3	TGTGCCATCAGTGATGGGTTGGTTAGGGACTTCTCCTACGAGCAGTACTTC	CAISDGLVRDFSYEQYF
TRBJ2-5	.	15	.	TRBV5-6	TGTGCCAGCAGCTTCTGGATCGCTCCGTGGGAGACCCAGTACTTC	CASSFWIAPWETQYF
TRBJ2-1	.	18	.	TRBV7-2	TGTGCCAGCAGCTTAGTTTTTGGTACTGGCTCGGTGTACAATGAGCAGTTCTTC	CASSLVFGTGSVYNEQFF
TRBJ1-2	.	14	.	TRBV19	TGTGCCAGTAGTATAGAGGAGGGAAACTATGGCTACACCTTC	CASSIEEGNYGYTF
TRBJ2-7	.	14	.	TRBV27	TGTGCCAGCAGTCCGGGACGCGGACCCTACGAGCAGTACTTC	CASSPGRGPYEQYF
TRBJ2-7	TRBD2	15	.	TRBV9	TGTGCCAGCAGCCAAAGCGGGAGCCATCTCTACGAGCAGTACTTC	CASSQSGSHLYEQYF
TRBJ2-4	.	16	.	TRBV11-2	TGTGCCAGCAGCACAACAGGGGGGGGAGCCAAAAACATTCAGTACTTC	CASSTTGGGAKNIQYF
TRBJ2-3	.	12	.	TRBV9	TGTGCCAGCAGCGTAGTCGGAGATACGCAGTATTTT	CASSVVGDTQYF
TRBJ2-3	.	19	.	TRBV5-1	TGCGCCAGCAGCTTGAGTCCCACCGGTGGGATTTCATTCACAGATACGCAGTATTTT	CASSLSPTGGISFTDTQYF
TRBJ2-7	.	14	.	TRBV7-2	TGTGCCAGCAGCCTGGAGACAGGCCTCTACGAGCAGTACTTC	CASSLETGLYEQYF
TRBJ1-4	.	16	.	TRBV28	TGTGCCAGCAGTTCCACCGGGTATCAGAATAATGAAAAACTGTTTTTT	CASSSTGYQNNEKLFF
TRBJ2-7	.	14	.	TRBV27	TGTGCCAGCAGTTTTGGGACGAGCTCCTACGAGCAGTACTTC	CASSFGTSSYEQYF
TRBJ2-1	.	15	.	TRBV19	TGTGCCAGTAGTATTATGCTTACCCCCACAGGGGAGCAGTTCTTC	CASSIMLTPTGEQFF
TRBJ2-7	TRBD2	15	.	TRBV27	TGTGCCAGCAGTTCCGGGACTAGCGGTACCTACGAGCAGTACTTC	CASSSGTSGTYEQYF
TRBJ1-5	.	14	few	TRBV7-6	TGTGCCAGCAGCCCCGGGATCAGCAATCAGCCCCAGCATTTT	CASSPGISNQPQHF
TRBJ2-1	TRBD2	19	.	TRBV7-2	TGTGCCAGCAGCTTAAGCGGGAGGGCCAGAACAAGCTCCTACAATGAGCAGTTCTTC	CASSLSGRARTSSYNEQFF
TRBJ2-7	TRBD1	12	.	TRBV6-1	TGTGCCAGCAGTGGGACAGGGGTCGAGCAGTACTTC	CASSGTGVEQYF
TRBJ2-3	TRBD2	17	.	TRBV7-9	TGTGCCAGCATCGGCTATGGGGAGCGGGAGTACGGAGATACGCAGTATTTT	CASIGYGEREYGDTQYF
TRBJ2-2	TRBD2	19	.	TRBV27	TGTGCCAGCAGTTTTTTCTTTAGCGGGAGCGCTTTGAACACCGGGGAGCTGTTTTTT	CASSFFFSGSALNTGELFF
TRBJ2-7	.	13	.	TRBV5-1	TGCGCCAGCAGCTTGCAAACAGACTACGAGCAGTACTTC	CASSLQTDYEQYF
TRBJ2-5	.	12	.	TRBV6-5	TGTGCCAGCAGCGGTCGGTCTCCCGAGTGGTACTTC	CASSGRSPEWYF
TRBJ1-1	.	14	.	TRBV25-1	TGTGCCAGCAGTGAATCTGGCGGGAACACTGAAGCTTTCTTT	CASSESGGNTEAFF
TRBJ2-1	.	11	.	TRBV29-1	TGCAGCGTTGAATCTTACAATGAGCAGTTCTTC	CSVESYNEQFF
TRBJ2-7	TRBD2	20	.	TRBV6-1	TGTGCCAGCAGTGAAAACGGTTGGGGCGACACTAGCGGGGGAGGCTACGAGCAGTACTTC	CASSENGWGDTSGGGYEQYF
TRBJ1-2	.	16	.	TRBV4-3	TGCGCCAGCAGCCAAGATCTGCCCGCAGGGTCAAATGGCTACACCTTC	CASSQDLPAGSNGYTF
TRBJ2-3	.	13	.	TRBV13	TGTGCCAGCAGCTTAGGCCTCACAGATACGCAGTATTTT	CASSLGLTDTQYF